This T cell receptor beta chain stems from a study of somatic mutations in cytotoxic T cells in rheumatoid arthritis. Across the whole study: The authors flow-sorted some V beta antibody-stained T-cell populations at nearly 100% purity, including V beta1+ cells that they sequenced for TCRB. Overall study findings and caveats: A finding that went unadjusted for multiple comparisons was the slight underrepresentation of TRBV07 in rheumatoid arthritis patients.

Comments on this clone: The target antigen is unknown.

Generated by immunoSEQ multiplex PCR, the TCRdb table keeps only in-frame clones and is missing some. The table includes more than 13,000 clones, more than 65% detected once. This CDR3 is built from 19 residues. Germline CDR1 is LGHNA and CDR2 is YSLEER. V was pared by 4 bases and J by 2 bases, with 16 bases of the junction left unmatched. The source material was CD8+ T cells sorted from blood. The chain joins TRBV4-3 to TRBJ2-7, with 11 positions matching TRBD2. The sequence was obtained from an adult with rheumatoid arthritis. The CDR3 nucleotides are TGCGCCAGCAGCCTCCAAATCCCCCATCTAGCGGGGGGTACCTACGAGCAGTACTTC. Protein: CASSLQIPHLAGGTYEQYF.